This T cell receptor (beta chain) originates from a study of blood T cell repertoires in COVID-19. Study at large: Sample material is recorded as cDNA or gDNA derived from T cells, B-cell-depleted T cells, or PBMCs.

CDR1 is LNHDA, CDR2 SQIVND, per germline (reference sequence). The CDR3 is 15 amino acids. V lost 5 bases, J lost 0 bases, and 11 bases lay in between. How the authors handled the data: Quantification of nucleated cells was approximated via reference gene primer amplification. Generated by immunoSEQ multiplex PCR, the TCRdb table keeps only in-frame clones and is missing some. That table gives V, J and clone size, and the DNA gave D and trimming. The repertoire holds roughly 82,000 clones, roughly 91% seen once, with approximately 0.98% in the top ten. What was sequenced was peripheral blood. The chain uses TRBV19 and TRBJ1-5; tentative D call: TRBD1 (5 bases). The TCR comes from a woman aged 45-65 years in a cohort sampled during active COVID-19. The CDR3 protein is CASSLLGGSNQPQHF. CDR3 nucleotides: TGTGCCAGTAGTCTCCTGGGGGGTAGCAATCAGCCCCAGCATTTT. Supplemented by reference TRBV19 and TRBJ1-5, the full variable domain reads DGGITQSPKYLFRKEGQNVTLSCEQNLNHDAMYWYRQDPGQGLRLIYYSQIVNDFQKGDIAEGYSVSREKKESFPLTVTSAQKNPTAFYLCASSLLGGSNQPQHFGDGTRLSIL.